This T cell receptor (beta chain) derives from a study of blood T cell repertoires in COVID-19. The germline V gene has CDR1 SQVTM and CDR2 ANQGSEA. The junction had 5 bases not matched to a gene; V was cut back by 3 bases and J by 1 base. CDR3 length: 15 amino acids. Clones were sequenced by immunoSEQ multiplex PCR, and TCRdb holds only the in-frame ones, with some missing. The sample has some 200,000 clones, around four fifths seen once. The sample comprised peripheral blood. The V call is TRBV29-1, the J call TRBJ2-1; 8 nucleotides agree with TRBD2. The clonotype comes from a woman aged 80 or over with active or convalescent COVID-19. This CDR3 reads CSVDGTSGSYNEQFF. CDR3 in DNA: TGCAGCGTTGATGGCACTAGCGGATCCTACAATGAGCAGTTCTTC.